This entry describes one TCR beta chain. Its cognate antigen is unknown. Other DNA sequences in the same sample also yield this CDR3. Use of 60 Vbeta and 13 Jbeta primers characterized the PCR. The protocol was immunoSEQ multiplex PCR, while the TCRdb copy is restricted to in-frame clones and leaves out a portion. The table includes 90,000 or so clones, about 80% detected once. This specimen comes from a study of cytomegalovirus exposure and HLA in healthy donors. Notes on the study in general: The authors confirmed in vitro that three CMV-associated chains were specific for CMV antigens.

The V gene's germline CDR1 is SNHLY and CDR2 FYNNEI. V was shortened by 5 bases and J by 13 bases, with 18 bases between the two germline ends. There are 14 residues in the CDR3. This chain links TRBV2 with TRBJ1-6; possible D gene TRBD1, 5 bases. The material sequenced was PBMCs. This sequence was found in a man aged 50-59 years in good health and CMV-seropositive. This chain's CDR3 is CASSQQGAGSPLHF. In DNA, the CDR3 is TGTGCCAGCAGTCAGCAGGGTGCTGGGTCGCCCCTCCACTTT. The entire variable domain, with the rest obtained from reference TRBV2 and TRBJ1-6, is as follows: EPEVTQTPSHQVTQMGQEVILRCVPISNHLYFYWYRQILGQKVEFLVSFYNNEISEKSEIFDDQFSVERPDGSNFTLKIRSTKLEDSAMYFCASSQQGAGSPLHFGNGTRLTVT.